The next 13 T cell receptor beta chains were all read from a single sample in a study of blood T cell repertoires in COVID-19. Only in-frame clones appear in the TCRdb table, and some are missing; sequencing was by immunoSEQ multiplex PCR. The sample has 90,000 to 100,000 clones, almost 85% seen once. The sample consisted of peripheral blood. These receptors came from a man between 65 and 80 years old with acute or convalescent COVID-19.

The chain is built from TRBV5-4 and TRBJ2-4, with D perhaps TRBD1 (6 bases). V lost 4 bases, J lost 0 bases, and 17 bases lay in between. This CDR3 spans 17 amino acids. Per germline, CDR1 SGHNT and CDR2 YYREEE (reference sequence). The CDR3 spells CASSLHGQTLAKNIQYF. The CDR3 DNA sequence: TGTGCCAGCAGCCTACATGGACAGACTCTAGCCAAAAACATTCAGTACTTC.

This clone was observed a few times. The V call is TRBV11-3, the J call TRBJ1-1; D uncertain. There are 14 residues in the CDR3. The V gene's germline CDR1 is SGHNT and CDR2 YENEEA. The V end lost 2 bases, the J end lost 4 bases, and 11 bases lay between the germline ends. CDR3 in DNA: TGTGCCAGCAGCTTAAGCCCTCGGGGCACTGAAGCTTTCTTT. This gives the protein CASSLSPRGTEAFF. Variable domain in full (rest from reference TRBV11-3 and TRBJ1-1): EAGVVQSPRYKIIEKKQPVAFWCNPISGHNTLYWYLQNLGQGPELLIRYENEEAVDDSQLPKDRFSAERLKGVDSTLKIQPAELGDSAVYLCASSLSPRGTEAFFGQGTRLTVV.

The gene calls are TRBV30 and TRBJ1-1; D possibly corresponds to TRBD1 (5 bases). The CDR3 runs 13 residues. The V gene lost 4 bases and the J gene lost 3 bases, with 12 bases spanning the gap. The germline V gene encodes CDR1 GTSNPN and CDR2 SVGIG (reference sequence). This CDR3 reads CAWIRGVHTEAFF. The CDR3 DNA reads TGTGCCTGGATCCGGGGGGTACACACTGAAGCTTTCTTT.

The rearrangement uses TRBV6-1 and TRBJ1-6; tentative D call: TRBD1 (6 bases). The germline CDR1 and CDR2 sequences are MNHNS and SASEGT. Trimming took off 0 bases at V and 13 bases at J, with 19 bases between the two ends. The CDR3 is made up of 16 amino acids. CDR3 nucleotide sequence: TGTGCCAGCAGTGAAGCCGGGACAATATTACAACTGCCCCTCCACTTT. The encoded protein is CASSEAGTILQLPLHF.

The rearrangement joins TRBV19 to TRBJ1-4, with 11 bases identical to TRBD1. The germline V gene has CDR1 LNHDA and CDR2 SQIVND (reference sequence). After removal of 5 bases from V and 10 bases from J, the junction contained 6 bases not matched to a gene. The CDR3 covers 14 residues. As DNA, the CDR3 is TGTGCCAGTAGTTTTGGGACAGGGGGTGGAAAACTGTTTTTT. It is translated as CASSFGTGGGKLFF.

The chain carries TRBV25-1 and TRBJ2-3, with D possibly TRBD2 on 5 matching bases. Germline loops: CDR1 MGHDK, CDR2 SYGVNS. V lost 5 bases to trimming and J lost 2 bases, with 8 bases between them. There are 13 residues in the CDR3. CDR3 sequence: CASSWRTTDTQYF. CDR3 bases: TGTGCCAGCAGTTGGAGGACCACAGATACGCAGTATTTT. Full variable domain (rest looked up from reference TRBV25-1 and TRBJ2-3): EADIYQTPRYLVIGTGKKITLECSQTMGHDKMYWYQQDPGMELHLIHYSYGVNSTEKGDLSSESTVSRIRTEHFPLTLESARPSHTSQYLCASSWRTTDTQYFGPGTRLTVL.

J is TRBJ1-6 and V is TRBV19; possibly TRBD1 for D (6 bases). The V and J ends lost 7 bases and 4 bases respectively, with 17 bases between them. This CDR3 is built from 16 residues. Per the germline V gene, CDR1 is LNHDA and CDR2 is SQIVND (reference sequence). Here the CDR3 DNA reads TGTGCCAGTAACCCGAGGACAGAAACTTATAATTCACCCCTCCACTTT. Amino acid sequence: CASNPRTETYNSPLHF.

The chain's CDR3 is CASRRDSPPYEQYF. In nucleotides, the CDR3 is TGTGCCAGCAGGAGGGACAGCCCGCCCTACGAGCAGTACTTC. The J gene is TRBJ2-7, the V gene TRBV2; TRBD1 matches at 7 bases. The CDR3 has 14 amino acids. J gave up 2 bases and V 6 bases, and 7 bases lay outside the gene matches. Germline CDR1 is SNHLY and CDR2 is FYNNEI.

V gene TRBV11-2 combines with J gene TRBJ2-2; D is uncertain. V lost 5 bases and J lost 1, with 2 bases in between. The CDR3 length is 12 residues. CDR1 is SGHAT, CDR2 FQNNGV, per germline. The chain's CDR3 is CASSQNTGELFF. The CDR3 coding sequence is TGTGCCAGCAGCCAGAACACCGGGGAGCTGTTTTTT.

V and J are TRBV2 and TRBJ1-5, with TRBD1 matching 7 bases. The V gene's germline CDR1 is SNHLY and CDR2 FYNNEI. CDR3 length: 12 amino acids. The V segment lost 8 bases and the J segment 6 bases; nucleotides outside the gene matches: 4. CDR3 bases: TGTGCCAGCGACAGGGTGGGTCAGCCCCAGCATTTT. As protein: CASDRVGQPQHF.

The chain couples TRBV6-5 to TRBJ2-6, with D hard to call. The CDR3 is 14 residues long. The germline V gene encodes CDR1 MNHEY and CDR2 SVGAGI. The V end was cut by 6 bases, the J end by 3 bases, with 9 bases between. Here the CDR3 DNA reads TGTGCCAGCAGCCCGAGTGGTGGGGCCAACGTCCTGACTTTC. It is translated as CASSPSGGANVLTF.

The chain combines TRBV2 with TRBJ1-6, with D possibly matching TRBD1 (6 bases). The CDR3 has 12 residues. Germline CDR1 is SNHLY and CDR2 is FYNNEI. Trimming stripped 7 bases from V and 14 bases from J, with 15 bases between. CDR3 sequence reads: CASMGGAGALHF. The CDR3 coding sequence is TGTGCCAGCATGGGAGGGGCAGGGGCCCTCCACTTT.

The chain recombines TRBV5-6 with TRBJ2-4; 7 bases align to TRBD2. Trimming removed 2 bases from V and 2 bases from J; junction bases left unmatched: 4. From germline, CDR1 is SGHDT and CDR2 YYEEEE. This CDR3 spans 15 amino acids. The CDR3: CASSFSGGTKNIQYF. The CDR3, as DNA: TGTGCCAGCAGCTTTTCGGGGGGAACCAAAAACATTCAGTACTTC.